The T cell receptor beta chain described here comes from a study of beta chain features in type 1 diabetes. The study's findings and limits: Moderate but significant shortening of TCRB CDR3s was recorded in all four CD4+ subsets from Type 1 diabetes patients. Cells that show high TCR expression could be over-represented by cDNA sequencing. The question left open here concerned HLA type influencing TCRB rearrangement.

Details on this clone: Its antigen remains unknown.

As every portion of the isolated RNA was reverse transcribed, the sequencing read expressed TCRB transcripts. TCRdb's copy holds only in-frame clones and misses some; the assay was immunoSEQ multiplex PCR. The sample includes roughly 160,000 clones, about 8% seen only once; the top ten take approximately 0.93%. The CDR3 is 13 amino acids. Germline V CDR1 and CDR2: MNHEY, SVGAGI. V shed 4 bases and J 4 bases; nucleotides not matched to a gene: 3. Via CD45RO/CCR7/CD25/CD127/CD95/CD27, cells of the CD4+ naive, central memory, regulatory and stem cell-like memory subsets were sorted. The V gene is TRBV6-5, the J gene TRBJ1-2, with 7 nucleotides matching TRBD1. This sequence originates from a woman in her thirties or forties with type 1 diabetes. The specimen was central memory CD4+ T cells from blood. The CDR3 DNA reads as TGTGCCAGCAGTTCCGGGACAGTCTATGGCTACACCTTC. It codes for CASSSGTVYGYTF.